One T cell receptor beta chain is described in this entry. These data come from a study of shared clonotypes between healthy human individuals. V dropped 7 bases and J dropped 4 bases, with 19 bases sitting between them. CDR3 length: 14 residues. Germline V gene sequence: CDR1 GTSNPN, CDR2 SVGIG (reference sequence). The protocol was immunoSEQ multiplex PCR, while the TCRdb copy is restricted to in-frame clones and leaves out a portion. The sample lists about 480,000 clones, nearly 80% occurring once. The chain combines TRBV30 with TRBJ1-2; a weak D match, TRBD1 (6 bases). Sequences were obtained from PBMCs. This clonotype was obtained from a woman in her thirties or forties in good health. Some clones in this sample may be carry-over from other donors' samples. The CDR3 region is CALTPSETGYGYTF. The CDR3 DNA sequence: TGTGCCTTGACTCCCTCTGAGACAGGCTATGGCTACACCTTC.